The 18 T cell receptor beta chains in this list originate from one sample, sequenced in a study of identical twins. MiXCR, run by TCRdb on the 5' RACE reads, gives a single entry per CDR3 protein. The sample lists roughly 540,000 distinct CDR3 sequences; 22% were seen once. The data were also submitted as part of a second study, on T cells expressing NK-cell markers.

The sequenced material came from CD4+ T cells sorted from blood. The receptor source for this set is a woman aged 18-35 years in good health.

In its sample, this clonotype was seen a few times. The genes are TRBV10-3 and TRBJ1-6; D perhaps matches TRBD1 (6 bases). V was cut by 4 bases and J by 4 bases, with 14 bases left in between. The CDR3 loop spans 16 amino acids. Germline V CDR1 and CDR2: ENHRY, SYGVKD. CDR3 bases: TGTGCCATCAGTGCAACCACAGGGAGTTATAATTCACCCCTCCACTTT. It specifies CAISATTGSYNSPLHF.

This clonotype was observed a few times. V is TRBV5-1 and J is TRBJ2-3, with 12 bases lining up with TRBD2. V trimming: 4 bases; J trimming: 0 bases; junction bases outside the gene matches: 3. Germline-derived CDR1 and CDR2 are SGHRS and YFSETQ. The length of the CDR3 is 16 residues. CDR3 residues: CASSQGLAGSTDTQYF. The CDR3 DNA follows: TGCGCCAGCAGCCAAGGACTAGCGGGGAGCACAGATACGCAGTATTTT.

J is TRBJ1-5 and V is TRBV20-1; D is possibly TRBD1 (5 bases). Trimming took off 3 bases at V and 5 bases at J, with 17 bases between the two ends. This CDR3 has 15 residues. The germline V gene encodes CDR1 DFQATT and CDR2 SNEGSKA (reference sequence). The chain's CDR3 is CSARGGTRSDQPQHF. DNA for the CDR3: TGCAGTGCTAGGGGCGGGACGCGGAGCGATCAGCCCCAGCATTTT.

This clonotype has ten or more counts. The gene calls are TRBV12-3 or TRBV12-4 and TRBJ2-5; 9 bases agree with TRBD1. With V trimmed by 5 bases and J by 4 bases, 8 bases remained unmatched. The CDR3 is made up of 15 amino acids. CDR3: CASSLNRGRGETQYF. CDR3 DNA: TGTGCCAGCAGTCTTAACAGGGGGCGCGGAGAGACCCAGTACTTC.

The chain has TRBV20-1 and TRBJ1-1, with no clear D. The CDR3 contains 13 residues. V gave up 6 bases and J gave up 3 bases, with 14 bases separating them. Germline values: CDR1 DFQATT, CDR2 SNEGSKA (reference sequence). CDR3 sequence reads: CSASPDRDTEAFF. In DNA form, the CDR3 reads TGCAGTGCCTCCCCTGACCGGGACACTGAAGCTTTCTTT.

A few counts support this clonotype. V is TRBV30 and J is TRBJ2-1; 7 nucleotides line up with TRBD1. CDR3 size: 16 residues. V dropped 1 base and J dropped 4; count of bases not matched to a gene: 10. In germline, CDR1 is GTSNPN, CDR2 SVGIG (reference sequence). CDR3 residues: CAWSEDRENNYNEQFF. The DNA for the CDR3 is TGTGCCTGGAGTGAAGACAGGGAGAACAATTACAATGAGCAGTTCTTC.

This chain links TRBV9 with TRBJ2-1; TRBD2 aligns across 12 bases. This CDR3 region has 16 residues. Trimming took 2 bases from V and 2 from J; bases not matched to a gene: 2. Germline CDR1 is SGDLS and CDR2 is YYNGEE. The CDR3 protein is CASSVRTSGTYNEQFF. CDR3 nucleotide sequence: TGTGCCAGCAGCGTCCGGACTAGCGGGACCTACAATGAGCAGTTCTTC.

With respect to this clonotype: Because it lacks the conserved phenylalanine or tryptophan at the end, this CDR3 is likely a read error. The V gene is TRBV2, the J gene TRBJ1-2; D is ambiguous. The CDR3 is 13 residues long. CDR1 SNHLY and CDR2 FYNNEI come from the germline V gene. V was trimmed by 10 bases and J by 2 bases, leaving 14 bases between them. For the CDR3, the DNA is TGTGCCATCAGGAGCCAACCCAACTATGGCTACACCCTC. Its protein is CAIRSQPNYGYTL.

This clonotype has more than one count but fewer than ten. The chain employs TRBV10-3 and TRBJ1-2, with 8 nucleotides matching TRBD1. V lost 7 bases to trimming and J lost 5 bases; unmatched junction nucleotides: 3. The CDR3 sequence is 12 residues long. Germline-derived CDR1 and CDR2 are ENHRY and SYGVKD. The CDR3 loop is CAINDRGYGYTF. The CDR3 coding sequence is TGTGCCATCAACGACAGGGGATATGGCTACACCTTC.

The sample holds a few counts of this clonotype. The chain combines TRBV20-1 with TRBJ1-1; tentative D call: TRBD1 (5 bases). CDR3 length: 11 residues. With 3 bases removed from V and 5 bases from J, the gap between germline ends came to 7 bases. The germline gives CDR1 DFQATT, CDR2 SNEGSKA (reference sequence). The CDR3 nucleotides are TGCAGTGCTAGTGGACAAACTGAAGCTTTCTTT. Its protein is CSASGQTEAFF.

This clonotype was detected only a few times. The chain has TRBV7-9 and TRBJ2-1, with 8 bases matching TRBD2. Germline CDR1 is SEHNR and CDR2 is FQNEAQ (reference sequence). The CDR3 covers 15 residues. Trimming at V came to 1 base and at J to 9 bases, leaving 8 bases not matched to a gene. The CDR3, as DNA: TGTGCCAGCAGCTTAGGTCGAGCGGGAGACGGTGAGCAGTTCTTC. This translates into CASSLGRAGDGEQFF.

This clonotype was counted a few times. The chain combines TRBV2 with TRBJ1-1; D is uncertain. CDR3 length: 12 amino acids. Germline CDR1 is SNHLY and CDR2 is FYNNEI. V was pared by 4 bases and J by 5 bases, with 8 bases between. The CDR3 nucleotides read TGTGCCAGCAGTGTTGTAGGGACTGAAGCTTTCTTT. This translates into CASSVVGTEAFF.

The genes are TRBV20-1 and TRBJ2-5; D uncertain. CDR1 is DFQATT, CDR2 SNEGSKA, per germline (reference sequence). V was pared by 7 bases and J by 4 bases, with 13 bases between. This CDR3 is built from 12 residues. CDR3 nucleotides: TGCAGTGTCAGAGGAGCAGCAGAGACCCAGTACTTC. Protein sequence: CSVRGAAETQYF.

This clonotype turned up a few times. The chain recombines TRBV20-1 with TRBJ2-7; D remains unclear. This CDR3 has 13 amino acids. Germline CDR1 is DFQATT and CDR2 is SNEGSKA (reference sequence). With 6 bases removed from V and 5 bases from J, the gap between germline ends came to 17 bases. CDR3 sequence (DNA): TGCAGTGCCTCACTACGAGTATCCAACGAGCAGTACTTC. The encoded protein is CSASLRVSNEQYF.

CDR3 nucleotide sequence: TGCGCCAGCGAGCAGCGGAGGTACAATGAGCAGTTCTTC. Protein: CASEQRRYNEQFF. V is TRBV4-3 and J is TRBJ2-1, with D possibly matching TRBD2 (5 bases). V lost 8 bases to trimming and J lost 4 bases, with 12 bases between them. The V gene's germline CDR1 is LGHNA and CDR2 YSLEER. There are 13 residues in the CDR3.

The rearrangement links TRBV4-3 to TRBJ2-1; the D is unclear. CDR1 and CDR2 (germline): LGHNA, YSLEER. V was cut by 0 bases and J by 5 bases, with 11 bases left in between. The CDR3 extends over 15 amino acids. DNA of the CDR3: TGCGCCAGCAGCCAAGAGGTTTTACCCCACAATGAGCAGTTCTTC. It specifies CASSQEVLPHNEQFF.

The chain joins TRBV4-2 to TRBJ1-2; 8 bases fit TRBD1. The V segment lost 2 bases and the J segment 3 bases; nucleotides outside the gene matches: 2. The germline V gene has CDR1 LGHNA and CDR2 YNFKEQ. This CDR3 comprises 14 residues. The CDR3 protein is CASSQLTGDYGYTF. In nucleotides, the CDR3 is TGTGCCAGCAGCCAACTGACAGGGGACTATGGCTACACCTTC.

This clonotype was detected a few times. CDR3 amino acids: CSASVSRSTDTQYF. As DNA, the CDR3 is TGCAGTGCTAGTGTCTCGAGGAGCACAGATACGCAGTATTTT. The rearrangement uses TRBV20-1 and TRBJ2-3; D remains ambiguous. The CDR3 is made up of 14 amino acids. The ends were cut back, 3 bases at V and 0 bases at J, with 10 bases in the middle. Germline values: CDR1 DFQATT, CDR2 SNEGSKA (reference sequence).